A selection of T cell receptor beta chains follows, all from one sample in a study of T-cell memory formation after mild COVID-19. TCRdb redid the calling of the 5' RACE reads with MiXCR, one entry per CDR3 protein. The sample shows about 210,000 distinct CDR3 sequences, roughly 10% of them seen only once. What was sequenced was PBMCs or a T cell subset sorted from them (not recorded which). These receptors were collected from a man aged 18 to 30 who had mild COVID-19 (a few samples of this study predate the infection). Cell type and time point are not known. CDR3s include the opening cysteine and the closing phenylalanine or tryptophan. A D gene is named only where the DNA matches it firmly. Expanded clones are given a class, and other clones once, few, many or no size at all.

-,TRBD1,TRBJ1-1,TRBV20-1,CSARWATGEDTEAFF,TGCAGTGCTAGGTGGGCGACAGGGGAGGACACTGAAGCTTTCTTT
few,TRBD1,TRBJ2-7,TRBV6-6,CASSPSTGLHF,TGTGCCAGCAGCCCCTCGACAGGGCTTCACTTC
-,-,TRBJ1-1,TRBV12-3/TRBV12-4,CASCGMNTEAFF,TGTGCCAGCTGTGGGATGAACACTGAAGCTTTCTTT
-,TRBD1,TRBJ1-1,TRBV29-1,CSVERDSYTEAFF,TGCAGCGTTGAGAGGGACAGCTACACTGAAGCTTTCTTT
-,-,TRBJ1-5,TRBV5-1,CASSLAAGQQPQHF,TGCGCCAGCAGCTTGGCGGCAGGCCAACAGCCCCAGCATTTT
-,TRBD1,TRBJ2-6,TRBV5-1,CASTLGTVTSGANVLTF,TGCGCCAGCACCCTTGGGACAGTCACCTCTGGGGCCAACGTCCTGACTTTC
-,-,TRBJ1-5,TRBV20-1,CSAVRDSNQPQHF,TGCAGTGCTGTTCGAGACAGCAATCAGCCCCAGCATTTT
-,TRBD1,TRBJ1-2,TRBV5-1,CASSLGGRGDYGYTF,TGCGCCAGCAGCCTTGGCGGCAGGGGGGACTATGGCTACACCTTC
-,-,TRBJ2-5,TRBV29-1,CSVVVPGQETQYF,TGCAGCGTTGTCGTGCCAGGGCAAGAGACCCAGTACTTC
few,TRBD1,TRBJ1-6,TRBV20-1,CSARGQGGNSPLHF,TGCAGTGCTCGGGGACAGGGAGGAAATTCACCCCTCCACTTT
-,-,TRBJ1-2,TRBV20-1,CSARDVQGIRGYTF,TGCAGTGCTAGAGATGTCCAGGGTATTCGTGGCTACACCTTC
few,TRBD1,TRBJ1-2,TRBV2,CAVTGTGVGYTF,TGTGCCGTTACCGGGACAGGGGTTGGCTACACCTTC
few,-,TRBJ2-7,TRBV5-1,CASSSDQGYEQYF,TGCGCCAGCAGCTCCGACCAGGGGTACGAGCAGTACTTC
-,-,TRBJ1-1,TRBV3-2,CASSHDCISPSALNTEAFF,TGTGCCAGCAGCCACGATTGCATATCACCCAGCGCGTTGAACACTGAAGCTTTCTTT